What follows are 4 T cell receptor beta chains derived from one specimen sequenced in a study of CD8+CD57+ T cells in acquired aplastic anemia. Genomic DNA acted as the template from which TCR beta VDJ combination and CDR3 sequence profiling were carried out. TCRdb fed the reads into MiXCR, producing one record per CDR3 protein. The sample holds some 150,000 distinct CDR3 sequences, 65% to 75% seen once. By flow cytometry, patients selected for sequencing had shown an expansion of CD8+CD57+ cells. Source material: sorted CD4+, CD8+, or CD8+CD57+ T cells (not recorded which) from PBMCs. These receptors were collected from a human donor with aplastic anemia.

The rearrangement links TRBV5-1 to TRBJ1-2; 7 bases align to TRBD1. The CDR3 sequence is 14 residues long. V lost 7 bases to trimming and J lost 3 bases; unmatched junction nucleotides: 9. Per germline, CDR1 SGHRS and CDR2 YFSETQ. CDR3 coding DNA: TGCGCCAGCCGTATCCGGGACAGTGACTATGGCTACACCTTC. This gives the protein CASRIRDSDYGYTF.

The rearrangement uses TRBV29-1 and TRBJ2-2; 10 positions agree with TRBD2. V was clipped by 4 bases and J by 3 bases; unmatched bases: 5. CDR1 is SQVTM, CDR2 ANQGSEA, per germline. The CDR3 is made up of 15 amino acids. CDR3 loop: CSVALAGDYTGELFF. Written as DNA, the CDR3 is TGCAGCGTTGCCCTAGCGGGGGATTACACCGGGGAGCTGTTTTTT.

This rearrangement joins TRBV4-3 to TRBJ1-2; TRBD1 aligns across 12 bases. The V gene end was trimmed by 4 bases and the J gene end by 3 bases; junction bases not matched to a gene: 3. The CDR3 spans 15 residues. Germline-derived CDR1 and CDR2 are LGHNA and YSLEER. The CDR3 sequence is CASSLGTGGHYGYTF. The CDR3 region has the DNA TGCGCCAGCAGCCTCGGGACAGGGGGCCACTATGGCTACACCTTC.

This clonotype was seen repeatedly, ten times or more. This chain connects TRBV7-8 to TRBJ2-5, with TRBD1 identical over 9 bases. There are 17 residues in the CDR3. The germline CDR1 and CDR2 sequences are SGHVS and FQNEAQ. Losses at the gene ends were 5 bases for V and 5 bases for J; bases not matched to a gene: 15. The CDR3 DNA follows: TGTGCCAGCAGCCCGGCTCTTACAGGGGGCAATTGGGAGACCCAGTACTTC. This encodes CASSPALTGGNWETQYF.